The 5 T cell receptor beta chains presented below share a single source sample, sequenced in a study of T cells in Graves' hyperthyroidism and ophthalmopathy. Template material for amplifying TCR beta CDR3 regions consisted of RNA transcripts. Initially, a first-round RT-PCR of the TCR CDR3 employed the HTBI primer set. TCRdb re-called the multiplex PCR reads through MiXCR, storing one row per CDR3 protein. The sample carries roughly 240,000 distinct CDR3 sequences, roughly 15% recorded once. The sequenced sample consisted of blood. The receptors here all came from a woman younger than 35 with Graves' ophthalmopathy.

This clonotype occurred many times. This chain uses TRBV27 with TRBJ2-1; TRBD2 matches 8 bases. The germline V gene has CDR1 MNHEY and CDR2 SMNVEV (reference sequence). V was clipped by 5 bases and J by 3 bases; unmatched bases: 6. The CDR3 totals 15 residues. As DNA, the CDR3 is TGTGCCAGCAGTCTGGCTAGCGGGTTCTACAATGAGCAGTTCTTC. Protein: CASSLASGFYNEQFF.

This clonotype was counted only a few times. The chain recombines TRBV19 with TRBJ2-2, with no clear D. This CDR3 is built from 12 residues. CDR1 LNHDA and CDR2 SQIVND come from the germline V gene (reference sequence). Trimming stripped 7 bases from V and 6 bases from J, with 9 bases between. The CDR3 spells CASNEESGELFF. Written as DNA, the CDR3 is TGTGCCAGTAACGAGGAGTCCGGGGAGCTGTTTTTT.

This CDR3 is CASSGGVGRGSEAFF. In nucleotides, the CDR3 is TGTGCCAGCAGCGGCGGGGTTGGGAGGGGTTCAGAAGCTTTCTTT. The chain employs TRBV9 and TRBJ1-1, with a possible D match to TRBD1 (5 bases). The V end lost 3 bases, the J end lost 8 bases, and 20 bases lay between the germline ends. The V gene's germline CDR1 is SGDLS and CDR2 YYNGEE. This CDR3 region has 15 residues. Together with reference TRBV9 and TRBJ1-1, the CDR3 gives the full variable domain: DSGVTQTPKHLITATGQRVTLRCSPRSGDLSVYWYQQSLDQGLQFLIQYYNGEERAKGNILERFSAQQFPDLHSELNLSSLELGDSALYFCASSGGVGRGSEAFFGQGTRLTVV.

This clonotype was seen many times. The V call is TRBV24-1, the J call TRBJ1-2; a possible D gene is TRBD1 (5 bases). This CDR3 contains 12 residues. Trimming removed 3 bases at V and 7 bases at J, with 8 bases between. Germline assignment: CDR1 KGHDR and CDR2 SFDVKD. CDR3 nucleotides: TGTGCCACCAGTGATGGGGCTTTTGGCTACACCTTC. Translation: CATSDGAFGYTF.

V gene TRBV2 combines with J gene TRBJ1-2; 10 positions agree with TRBD1. Germline assignment: CDR1 SNHLY and CDR2 FYNNEI. V trimming: 4 bases; J trimming: 5 bases; junction bases outside the gene matches: 7. This CDR3 is 15 amino acids long. CDR3 protein: CASSGGTGVAYGYTF. The CDR3 DNA reads TGTGCCAGCAGTGGAGGGACAGGGGTGGCTTATGGCTACACCTTC.